This T cell receptor beta chain was recorded in a study of cytomegalovirus exposure and HLA in healthy donors. Study-wide background: Unique TCR beta sequences numbering fewer than 130 million came from 150 million to 200 million T cells in an earlier analysis.

V dropped 0 bases and J dropped 5 bases, with 13 bases sitting between them. The CDR3 loop spans 14 amino acids. Germline V gene lookup returns CDR1 SQVTM and CDR2 ANQGSEA. Findings of the study overall: Excluded were some V segments that proved indistinguishable, including TRBV6-2 and TRBV6-3. An analysis done earlier found most TCR beta V segments productive about 87% or about 30% of the time.

Notes on this clone: The antigen is undetermined.

PCR used 60 Vbeta primers and 13 Jbeta primers. Sequencing was performed with immunoSEQ multiplex PCR; in TCRdb, only in-frame clones are kept and a portion is missing. This sample contains about 140,000 clones. Donors sampled were nominally healthy, though unrecorded immune exposures were likely. The rearrangement uses TRBV29-1 and TRBJ1-2; maybe TRBD1 (6 bases). The sequence was collected from a male donor in good health and CMV-seronegative. The specimen sequenced was PBMCs. The CDR3, as DNA: TGCAGCGTTGAAGAGGGGGCGCGATCGTATGGCTACACCTTC. Amino acids: CSVEEGARSYGYTF.